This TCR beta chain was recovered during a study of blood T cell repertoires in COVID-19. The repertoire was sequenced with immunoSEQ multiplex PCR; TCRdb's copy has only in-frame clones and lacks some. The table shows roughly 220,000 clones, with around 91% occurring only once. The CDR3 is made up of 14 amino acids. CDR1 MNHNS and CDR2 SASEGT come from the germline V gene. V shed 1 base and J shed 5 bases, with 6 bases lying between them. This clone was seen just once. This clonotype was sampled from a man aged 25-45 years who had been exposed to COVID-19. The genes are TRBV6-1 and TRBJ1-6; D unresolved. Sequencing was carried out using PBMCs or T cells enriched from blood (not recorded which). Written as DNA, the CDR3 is TGTGCCAGCAGTGAAGTACAGAATAATTCACCCCTCCACTTT. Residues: CASSEVQNNSPLHF.